This paragraph covers one TCR beta chain sequence. Its specificity is unknown. The PCR used 60 Vbeta and 13 Jbeta primers. Libraries were prepared by immunoSEQ multiplex PCR; TCRdb keeps only in-frame clonotypes and omits some of them. Of around 130,000 clones detected, over 8.5% appear once; the ten largest clones hold around 6%. The data were obtained in a study of cytomegalovirus exposure and HLA in healthy donors. Study-level information: A previous analysis identified 117 million unique TCR beta sequences derived from 180 million or so T cells. Whole-study findings and limits: Among TCR beta chains, those listed as cytomegalovirus-associated numbered about 160.

The CDR3 extends over 14 amino acids. Trimming removed 5 bases from V and 3 bases from J, with 10 bases in between. Germline V gene lookup returns CDR1 ENHRY and CDR2 SYGVKD. The chain joins TRBV10-3 to TRBJ2-2; possibly TRBD1 for D (5 bases). The source material was PBMCs. This sequence originates from a woman aged 40 to 50 in good health and CMV-seropositive. Here the CDR3 reads CAISIGVDTGELFF. For the CDR3, the DNA is TGTGCCATCAGTATAGGGGTCGACACCGGGGAGCTGTTTTTT.